The entry below describes one TCR beta chain. As yet, its antigen is unknown. This record comes from a study of T-cell memory formation after mild COVID-19. Study as a whole: Clusters were largely donor specific. Study observations and caveats: Clones contracting day 15 to 85 were balanced CD4/CD8; later expanders leaned CD4+.

V shed 3 bases and J shed 4 bases, with 15 bases lying between them. The CDR3 has 15 amino acids. Looked up from germline, CDR1 is MGHRA and CDR2 is YSYEKL. TCRdb reanalysed the 5' RACE reads using MiXCR and keeps one entry per CDR3 protein. This table has almost 250,000 distinct CDR3 sequences, over 15% appearing once. This TCR was sampled from an adult woman who had mild COVID-19 (a few samples of this study predate the infection). Cell type and time point are not known. V and J are TRBV4-1 and TRBJ1-1, with a tentative D call TRBD1 (5 bases). The sample was PBMCs or a T cell subset sorted from them (not recorded which). As DNA, the CDR3 is TGCGCCAGCAGCCACGGGCAGGGAGTTTTCACTGAAGCTTTCTTT. Translating gives CASSHGQGVFTEAFF.